The 30 T cell receptor beta chains listed next were all sequenced from one sample in a study of shared clonotypes between healthy human individuals. Assay used: immunoSEQ multiplex PCR; TCRdb lists only in-frame clones, some missing. Of 1.6 million or so clones in the sample, roughly 96% are singletons; the top ten hold approximately 1%. Specimen: naive CD4+ T cells sorted from blood. Subset of the sample: CD45RA+ positively selected. These receptors originate from a man younger than 40 in good health.

This chain links TRBV19 with TRBJ1-5; D unclear. The V gene lost 3 bases and the J gene lost 11 bases, with 14 bases spanning the gap. Per the germline V gene, CDR1 is LNHDA and CDR2 is SQIVND (reference sequence). The CDR3 length is 13 residues. This CDR3 reads CASSIRVEGAQHF. CDR3 nucleotides: TGTGCCAGTAGTATTCGGGTAGAGGGTGCCCAGCATTTT.

The genes are TRBV27 and TRBJ1-2, with unresolved D. The CDR3 consists of 14 residues. Trimming pared 5 bases from V and 0 bases from J, leaving 10 bases between. Germline V gene lookup returns CDR1 MNHEY and CDR2 SMNVEV (reference sequence). CDR3 amino acids: CASSPRVANYGYTF. CDR3 sequence (DNA): TGTGCCAGCAGTCCTAGGGTGGCTAACTATGGCTACACCTTC.

The chain has TRBV10-3 and TRBJ1-5; no firm D call. Trimming stripped 2 bases from V and 1 base from J, with 9 bases between. Germline-derived CDR1 and CDR2 are ENHRY and SYGVKD. The CDR3 covers 15 residues. CDR3 in DNA: TGTGCCATCAGTGAGAGATCGGGAAGCAATCAGCCCCAGCATTTT. It encodes CAISERSGSNQPQHF.

This chain connects TRBV5-1 to TRBJ2-1, with 13 bases identical to TRBD2. With 6 bases clipped from V and 7 bases from J, the junction kept 7 bases outside the gene matches. The CDR3 consists of 15 residues. Germline V gives CDR1 SGHRS, CDR2 YFSETQ. CDR3 DNA sequence: TGCGCCAGCATGAAGACTAGCGGGAGGATAAATGAGCAGTTCTTC. Translation gives CASMKTSGRINEQFF.

This rearrangement joins TRBV4-3 to TRBJ2-7; 10 bases align to TRBD2. The CDR3 runs 20 residues. CDR1 is LGHNA and CDR2 is YSLEER in the germline V gene. V shed 0 bases and J 3 bases; nucleotides not matched to a gene: 17. This CDR3 reads CASSQEGVLGLAEIFYEQYF. The CDR3 DNA reads as TGCGCCAGCAGCCAAGAAGGAGTTTTAGGACTAGCGGAGATATTCTACGAGCAGTACTTC.

The J gene is TRBJ1-5, the V gene TRBV21-1; the DNA was not used to check the table's D call, TRBD1. TRBV21-1 is given as a pseudogene. This CDR3 has 15 residues. The CDR3 loop reads CAYPPGTGVNQPQHF. The DNA of the CDR3 is TGTGCCTATCCACCAGGGACAGGGGTAAATCAGCCCCAGCATTTT.

This chain links TRBV5-1 with TRBJ2-1; D call uncertain. CDR1 SGHRS and CDR2 YFSETQ come from the germline V gene. This CDR3 comprises 15 residues. Trimming shortened V by 0 bases and J by 3 bases, and 10 bases separated the two germline ends. This CDR3 reads CASSLGVTHYNEQFF. In DNA form, the CDR3 reads TGCGCCAGCAGCTTGGGGGTGACGCACTACAATGAGCAGTTCTTC. Complete variable domain (other parts from reference TRBV5-1 and TRBJ2-1): KAGVTQTPRYLIKTRGQQVTLSCSPISGHRSVSWYQQTPGQGLQFLFEYFSETQRNKGNFPGRFSGRQFSNSRSEMNVSTLELGDSALYLCASSLGVTHYNEQFFGPGTRLTVL.

The chain has TRBV7-8 and TRBJ2-3, with 8 bases fitting TRBD2. Germline CDR1 is SGHVS and CDR2 is FQNEAQ. V was pared by 4 bases and J by 0 bases, with 18 bases of the junction left unmatched. This CDR3 is 20 amino acids long. The CDR3 is CASSSLRLASGQASTDTQYF. The CDR3 coding sequence is TGTGCCAGCAGCTCGCTTAGGTTGGCTAGCGGGCAAGCTAGCACAGATACGCAGTATTTT.

The chain recombines TRBV27 with TRBJ2-7; D is perhaps TRBD1 (6 bases). V was cut by 6 bases and J by 3 bases, with 18 bases left in between. Germline V gene lookup returns CDR1 MNHEY and CDR2 SMNVEV (reference sequence). The CDR3 loop spans 15 amino acids. As DNA, the CDR3 is TGTGCCAGCAGACGAGCGTTGGGGGCCAGCTACGAGCAGTACTTC. Protein: CASRRALGASYEQYF.

The rearrangement links TRBV28 to TRBJ1-3; D gene ambiguous. Germline CDR1 is MDHEN and CDR2 is SYDVKM. The V and J ends lost 4 bases and 0 bases respectively, with 7 bases between them. This CDR3 is built from 14 residues. CDR3: CASSSTASGNTIYF. In DNA form, the CDR3 reads TGTGCCAGCAGTTCCACAGCCTCTGGAAACACCATATATTTT. The full variable domain, in which reference TRBV28 and TRBJ1-3 provide the parts outside the CDR3, is DVKVTQSSRYLVKRTGEKVFLECVQDMDHENMFWYRQDPGLGLRLIYFSYDVKMKEKGDIPEGYSVSREKKERFSLILESASTNQTSMYLCASSSTASGNTIYFGEGSWLTVV.

A single count supports this clone. CDR3 residues: CASSRDRSNEKLFF. The DNA of the CDR3 is TGTGCCAGCAGCCGGGACAGGAGTAATGAAAAACTGTTTTTT. The chain recombines TRBV11-2 with TRBJ1-4; 8 bases are a match to TRBD1. V was clipped by 5 bases and J by 4 bases; unmatched bases: 3. Germline lookup yields CDR1 SGHAT and CDR2 FQNNGV. This CDR3 has 14 residues.

In this sample, this clone turned up once. The gene calls are TRBV15 and TRBJ1-1, with D possibly TRBD1 on 5 matching bases. Germline V CDR1 and CDR2: LNHNV, YYDKDF (reference sequence). The CDR3 runs 17 residues. V gave up 3 bases and J gave up 0 bases, with 17 bases separating them. CDR3 loop: CATSSVLGGSMNTEAFF. DNA of the CDR3: TGTGCCACCAGCAGTGTCCTTGGGGGGAGCATGAACACTGAAGCTTTCTTT. Full variable domain (outside the CDR3, taken from reference TRBV15 and TRBJ1-1): DAMVIQNPRYQVTQFGKPVTLSCSQTLNHNVMYWYQQKSSQAPKLLFHYYDKDFNNEADTPDNFQSRRPNTSFCFLDIRSPGLGDTAMYLCATSSVLGGSMNTEAFFGQGTRLTVV.

This clone has just one count. The chain combines TRBV27 with TRBJ2-1, with 11 bases matching TRBD1. Germline CDR1 and CDR2: MNHEY and SMNVEV (reference sequence). The CDR3 runs 16 residues. V lost 4 bases, J lost 3 bases, and 5 bases stayed unmatched. The CDR3 here is CASSSPGQGVYNEQFF. The CDR3 region has the DNA TGTGCCAGCAGTTCCCCGGGACAGGGGGTCTACAATGAGCAGTTCTTC.

The J gene is TRBJ2-5, the V gene TRBV6-1, with a weak D call TRBD1 (6 bases). With 5 bases removed from V and 4 bases from J, the gap between germline ends came to 17 bases. This CDR3 spans 15 amino acids. CDR1 and CDR2 (germline): MNHNS, SASEGT. The CDR3 nucleotides are TGTGCCAGCAGTCCAACAGGGTATAGAGGAGAGACCCAGTACTTC. Protein: CASSPTGYRGETQYF.

This clone was observed once. V gene TRBV6-1 combines with J gene TRBJ2-2, with 11 bases fitting TRBD2. V dropped 6 bases and J dropped 4; count of bases not matched to a gene: 4. The CDR3 has 15 amino acids. CDR1 and CDR2 from the germline V gene are MNHNS and SASEGT. CDR3 nucleotide sequence: TGTGCCAGCAGGGTAGCGGGAGGGAGCACCGGGGAGCTGTTTTTT. Its protein product is CASRVAGGSTGELFF.

This chain uses TRBV5-4 with TRBJ1-2; TRBD1 aligns across 7 bases. The CDR3 is made up of 17 amino acids. V shed 4 bases and J 3 bases; nucleotides not matched to a gene: 15. The germline V gene has CDR1 SGHNT and CDR2 YYREEE (reference sequence). The CDR3 spells CASSIGTAIRRDYGYTF. The DNA for the CDR3 is TGTGCCAGCAGCATCGGGACAGCCATACGGCGGGACTATGGCTACACCTTC. The variable domain in full, completed from reference TRBV5-4 and TRBJ1-2, reads ETGVTQSPTHLIKTRGQQVTLRCSSQSGHNTVSWYQQALGQGPQFIFQYYREEENGRGNFPPRFSGLQFPNYSSELNVNALELDDSALYLCASSIGTAIRRDYGYTFGSGTRLTVV.

The chain recombines TRBV27 with TRBJ2-1; TRBD2 matches at 9 bases. After removal of 6 bases from V and 10 bases from J, the junction contained 4 bases not matched to a gene. This CDR3 has 12 residues. Germline CDR1 MNHEY, CDR2 SMNVEV (reference sequence). Here the CDR3 reads CASSRLAEEQFF. The CDR3 nucleotides read TGTGCCAGCAGCCGACTAGCGGAAGAGCAGTTCTTC.

The chain has TRBV27 and TRBJ1-5; D remains unclear. The CDR3 sequence is 14 residues long. The germline V gene has CDR1 MNHEY and CDR2 SMNVEV (reference sequence). Trimming shortened V by 0 bases and J by 4 bases, and 7 bases separated the two germline ends. CDR3 protein: CASSLSLENQPQHF. DNA for the CDR3: TGTGCCAGCAGTTTATCGTTGGAGAATCAGCCCCAGCATTTT.

Note on this clone: One base away lies a much larger clone, so this may be a sequencing read error. V gene TRBV5-1 combines with J gene TRBJ2-5; D uncertain. The CDR3 length is 11 residues. Germline CDR1 reads SGHRS; CDR2 reads YFSETQ. The V end was cut by 2 bases, the J end by 5 bases, with 4 bases between. CDR3 in DNA: TGCGCCAGCAGCTTTCACGAGACCCAGTACTTC. Its protein is CASSFHETQYF.

The chain couples TRBV18 to TRBJ2-7; 9 positions agree with TRBD1. Germline V gene lookup returns CDR1 KGHSH and CDR2 LQKENI. The V gene end was trimmed by 3 bases and the J gene end by 2 bases; junction bases not matched to a gene: 5. CDR3 length equals 15 residues. As DNA, the CDR3 is TGTGCCAGCTCACCTAAGGACAGGGGTACCTACGAGCAGTACTTC. As protein: CASSPKDRGTYEQYF.

V is TRBV6-1 and J is TRBJ2-7, with 8 bases lining up with TRBD1. The V gene end was trimmed by 4 bases and the J gene end by 3 bases; junction bases not matched to a gene: 8. CDR3 size: 15 residues. From germline, CDR1 is MNHNS and CDR2 SASEGT. The CDR3, as DNA: TGTGCCAGCAGTGTTGACAGGGGCCTGGGCTACGAGCAGTACTTC. It codes for CASSVDRGLGYEQYF.

V gene TRBV19 combines with J gene TRBJ1-1; a possible D gene is TRBD1 (6 bases). V was shortened by 5 bases and J by 1 base, with 11 bases between the two germline ends. Germline CDR1 is LNHDA and CDR2 is SQIVND (reference sequence). The CDR3 is made up of 14 amino acids. DNA of the CDR3: TGTGCCAGTAGTTCCAAGGGACAGAACACTGAAGCTTTCTTT. It translates to CASSSKGQNTEAFF.

The chain links TRBV27 to TRBJ2-7, with D hard to call. CDR1 and CDR2 (germline): MNHEY, SMNVEV (reference sequence). CDR3 length: 14 residues. Trimming removed 0 bases from V and 0 bases from J, with 6 bases in between. The CDR3 bases are TGTGCCAGCAGTTTATCCAGGAACTCCTACGAGCAGTACTTC. Encoded protein: CASSLSRNSYEQYF.

The rearrangement links TRBV21-1 to TRBJ2-7; the D call in the table, TRBD2, was not verified against the DNA. TRBV21-1 is deemed a pseudogene. The CDR3 loop spans 16 amino acids. Here the CDR3 reads CASSKDWQGLSYEQYF. CDR3 bases: TGTGCCAGCAGCAAAGACTGGCAGGGACTCTCCTACGAGCAGTACTTC.

This chain connects TRBV4-1 to TRBJ2-7, with D hard to call. V gave up 8 bases and J gave up 0 bases, with 8 bases separating them. The CDR3 has 12 amino acids. Germline V gene lookup returns CDR1 MGHRA and CDR2 YSYEKL. CDR3: CASLDASYEQYF. The CDR3 coding sequence is TGCGCCAGCTTGGACGCCTCCTACGAGCAGTACTTC.

The genes are TRBV10-2 and TRBJ2-7, with D unclear. Trimming took off 6 bases at V and 2 bases at J, with 8 bases between the two ends. Germline loops: CDR1 WSHSY, CDR2 SAAADI. This CDR3 comprises 12 residues. The DNA of the CDR3 is TGCGCCAGCAGGGTCTCCGCCTACGAGCAGTACTTC. It specifies CASRVSAYEQYF.

The V and J genes are TRBV19 and TRBJ2-2, with 9 bases aligning to TRBD2. CDR1 and CDR2 from the germline V gene are LNHDA and SQIVND (reference sequence). Losses at the gene ends were 3 bases for V and 1 base for J; bases not matched to a gene: 3. CDR3 length: 16 residues. The CDR3 region is CASSIAGGLNTGELFF. The CDR3 nucleotides are TGTGCCAGTAGTATTGCGGGAGGGTTGAACACCGGGGAGCTGTTTTTT.

This clone was picked up one time. Other DNA sequences in the same sample also yield this CDR3. The chain recombines TRBV5-1 with TRBJ2-5; no firm D call. CDR3 length equals 12 residues. V was pared by 0 bases and J by 3 bases, with 3 bases between. Germline loops: CDR1 SGHRS, CDR2 YFSETQ. The CDR3 nucleotides read TGCGCCAGCAGCTTGGAAGAAGAGACCCAGTACTTC. Its translation is CASSLEEETQYF.

To note about this clone: This same CDR3 is encoded by further DNA sequences in the sample. This chain joins TRBV27 and TRBJ2-5; D not certain. Trimming cost V 3 bases and J 4 bases, with 9 bases left between them. The CDR3 covers 13 residues. The germline V gene encodes CDR1 MNHEY and CDR2 SMNVEV (reference sequence). For the CDR3, the DNA is TGTGCCAGCAGTTTCCTATCGGGAGAGACCCAGTACTTC. This gives the protein CASSFLSGETQYF.

The chain is built from TRBV5-4 and TRBJ1-3, with TRBD1 matching 8 bases. J was trimmed by 4 bases and V by 5 bases; bases with no gene match: 5. CDR3 length: 14 amino acids. Germline lookup yields CDR1 SGHNT and CDR2 YYREEE (reference sequence). CDR3 sequence (DNA): TGTGCCAGCAGTCAAGACAGGGGAGGAAACACCATATATTTT. Encoded protein: CASSQDRGGNTIYF.